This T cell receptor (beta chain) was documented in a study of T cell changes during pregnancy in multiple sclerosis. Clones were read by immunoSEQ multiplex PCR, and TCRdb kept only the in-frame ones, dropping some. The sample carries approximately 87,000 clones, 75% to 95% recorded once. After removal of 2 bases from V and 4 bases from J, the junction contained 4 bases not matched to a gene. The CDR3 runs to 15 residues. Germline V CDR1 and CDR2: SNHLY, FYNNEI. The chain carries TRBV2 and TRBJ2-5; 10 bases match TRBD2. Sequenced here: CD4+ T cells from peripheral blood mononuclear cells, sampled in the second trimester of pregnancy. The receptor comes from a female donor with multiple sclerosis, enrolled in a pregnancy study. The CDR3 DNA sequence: TGTGCCAGCAGTGAATCGGCTAGCGGGAGAGAGACCCAGTACTTC. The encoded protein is CASSESASGRETQYF.